By its share, the clone carrying this T cell receptor (beta chain) is large. Its antigen is undetermined. This record comes from a study of T-cell reconstitution after alpha-beta-depleted transplantation in children. Study conclusions and caveats: Several patients had high TCRbeta diversity at day 60; it came from surviving recipient T cells and thymic progenitors. In patients about two months after transplant, alpha-beta T cells reportedly arose from several hundred expanded graft clones.

The ends were cut back, 3 bases at V and 1 base at J, with 3 bases in the middle. This CDR3 region has 12 residues. The germline gives CDR1 SEHNR, CDR2 FQNEAQ (reference sequence). Unique molecular identifiers were incorporated into the prepared TCRbeta library. TCRdb recomputed calls from the PCR reads with MiXCR, one row per CDR3 protein. This sample has 4,000 to 5,000 distinct CDR3 sequences, with roughly a fifth found just once. This material consisted of PBMCs, mostly from graft donor cells, taken 180 days after TCRalphabeta/CD19-depleted stem cell transplant. V is TRBV7-9 and J is TRBJ2-5, with D hard to call. The receptor was isolated from a male patient aged 2 to 9 who had a stem cell transplant for acute lymphoblastic leukemia, so the T cells may come from the graft donor. CDR3 in DNA: TGTGCCAGCAGCTTGTTCCAAGAGACCCAGTACTTC. Translating it yields CASSLFQETQYF.